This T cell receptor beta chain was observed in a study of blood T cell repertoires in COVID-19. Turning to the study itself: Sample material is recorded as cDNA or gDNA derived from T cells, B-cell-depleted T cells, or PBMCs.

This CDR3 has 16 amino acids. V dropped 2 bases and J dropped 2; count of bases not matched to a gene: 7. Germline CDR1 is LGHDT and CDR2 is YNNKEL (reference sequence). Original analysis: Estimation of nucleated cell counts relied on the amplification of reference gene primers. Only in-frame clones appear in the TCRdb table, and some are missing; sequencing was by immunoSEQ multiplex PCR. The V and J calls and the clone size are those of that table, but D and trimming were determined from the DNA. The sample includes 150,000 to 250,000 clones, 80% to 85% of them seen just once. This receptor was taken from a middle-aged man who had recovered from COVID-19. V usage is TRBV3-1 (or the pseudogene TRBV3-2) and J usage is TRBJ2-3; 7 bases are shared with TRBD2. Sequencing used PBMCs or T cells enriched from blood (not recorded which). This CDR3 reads CASSQLGGGDTDTQYF. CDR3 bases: TGTGCCAGCAGCCAATTGGGCGGGGGAGACACAGATACGCAGTATTTT.